This TCR beta chain stems from a study of shared clonotypes between healthy human individuals. The naive CD8 subset, CD45RO-negative cells positively selected for CCR7, excluded terminally differentiated effector memory CD45RA+ cells. Study-level findings and limits: The authors expected sequencing depth to affect clonotype sharing among donors. Tissue TCR repertoires likely differ from these blood-only repertoires.

Points on this clone: Its antigen is still unknown.

Only in-frame clones appear in the TCRdb table, and some are missing; sequencing was by immunoSEQ multiplex PCR. The table shows just over 2,000,000 clones, with just under 95% occurring only once. Germline CDR1 reads ENHRY; CDR2 reads SYGVKD. This CDR3 has 18 residues. J gave up 7 bases and V 2 bases, and 15 bases lay outside the gene matches. The sample was naive CD8+ T cells sorted from blood. The sequence came from a man between 18 and 35 years old in good health. The J gene is TRBJ2-1, the V gene TRBV10-3; 9 nucleotides align to TRBD2. DNA for the CDR3: TGTGCCATCAGTGAGATAGGGGCTAGCGGGATGTATAGGAATGAGCAGTTCTTC. Translation gives CAISEIGASGMYRNEQFF.